These 10 T cell receptor beta chains were all obtained from the same sample, sequenced in a study of blood T cells in healthy people across ages. For the second PCR, which ran for roughly 7 to 11 cycles, a sample-barcoded 5' primer and a J-beta primer mix were used. TCRdb re-derived calls from the 5' RACE reads in MiXCR, one entry per CDR3 protein. The sample contains about 1.4 million distinct CDR3 sequences, 45% to 70% of which appear only once. Sequencing was performed on blood. These receptors came from a man in his late teens or twenties in good health.

CDR3 sequence reads: CASSSQRALTVYGYTF. DNA for the CDR3: TGTGCCAGCAGCTCACAGAGGGCCCTCACAGTCTATGGCTACACCTTC. The gene calls are TRBV3-1 and TRBJ1-2; the D is unclear. Germline CDR1 is LGHDT and CDR2 is YNNKEL (reference sequence). The CDR3 spans 16 residues. V was shortened by 5 bases and J by 4 bases, with 20 bases between the two germline ends.

The chain employs TRBV29-1 and TRBJ1-1; 8 nucleotides line up with TRBD1. CDR1 is SQVTM, CDR2 ANQGSEA, per germline. CDR3 length: 13 amino acids. V dropped 7 bases and J dropped 2; count of bases not matched to a gene: 6. CDR3 coding DNA: TGCAGCGGTCGACAGGGGCGAAACACTGAAGCTTTCTTT. It codes for CSGRQGRNTEAFF.

This clonotype has a single count. The V call is TRBV7-6, the J call TRBJ2-1, with D unresolved. This CDR3 is built from 15 residues. The germline gives CDR1 SGHVS, CDR2 FNYEAQ. V lost 3 bases to trimming and J lost 2 bases, with 11 bases between them. The CDR3, as DNA: TGTGCCAGCAGCTTCACAGCATTCCCCTACAATGAGCAGTTCTTC. This encodes CASSFTAFPYNEQFF.

Details on this clonotype: This may be a read error, as it is one base from a much larger clone. The chain's CDR3 is CASSKYEQYF. In nucleotides, the CDR3 is TGTGCCAGCAGTAAATACGAGCAGTACTTC. The V call is TRBV2, the J call TRBJ2-7; D ambiguous. The CDR3 consists of 10 residues. V was cut by 5 bases and J by 4 bases, with 3 bases left in between. Germline V gene sequence: CDR1 SNHLY, CDR2 FYNNEI.

The chain uses TRBV4-3 and TRBJ2-7, with D tentatively TRBD1 (7 bases). Germline-derived CDR1 and CDR2 are LGHNA and YSLEER. Trimming shortened V by 0 bases and J by 3 bases, and 15 bases separated the two germline ends. The CDR3 spans 16 residues. This chain's CDR3 is CASSQDSRGVLYEQYF. The CDR3 coding sequence is TGCGCCAGCAGCCAAGACAGCAGGGGGGTCCTCTACGAGCAGTACTTC.

This clonotype was seen only a few times. Since a much larger clone is just one base distant, this may be a read error. The genes are TRBV7-9 and TRBJ2-4, with 10 bases lining up with TRBD2. The germline CDR1 and CDR2 sequences are SEHNR and FQNEAQ (reference sequence). CDR3 length: 14 residues. The CDR3: CASSVASGSREQYF. The CDR3 region has the DNA TGTGCCAGCAGCGTAGCTAGCGGGAGTAGAGAGCAGTACTTC.

V is TRBV7-9 and J is TRBJ2-5, with unresolved D. TRBJ2-7 explains the end of the DNA better; the J call may be wrong. The CDR3 totals 14 residues. Germline assignment: CDR1 SEHNR and CDR2 FQNEAQ (reference sequence). As DNA, the CDR3 is TGTGCCAGCAGCTTAGAAGGGCCGCTTAACGAGCAGTACTTC. Its translation: CASSLEGPLNEQYF.

In its sample, this clonotype was seen once. J is TRBJ2-4 and V is TRBV12-3 or TRBV12-4, with D maybe TRBD2 (5 bases). This CDR3 region has 14 residues. Trimming cost V 6 bases and J 1 base, with 10 bases left between them. The CDR3 sequence is CASSGVGAKNIQYF. In DNA form, the CDR3 reads TGTGCCAGCAGCGGGGTTGGGGCCAAAAACATTCAGTACTTC.

This chain joins TRBV4-1 and TRBJ1-2; tentative D call: TRBD1 (5 bases). Germline loops: CDR1 MGHRA, CDR2 YSYEKL. This CDR3 contains 15 residues. The V end was cut by 1 base, the J end by 2 bases, with 11 bases between. CDR3 DNA: TGCGCCAGCAGCCAAGGTCGGGGACCCAACTATGGCTACACCTTC. Translating it yields CASSQGRGPNYGYTF.

The rearrangement links TRBV5-1 to TRBJ2-5, with D unresolved. Germline V gene sequence: CDR1 SGHRS, CDR2 YFSETQ. V lost 0 bases and J 1 base, leaving 10 bases between the germline ends. The CDR3 loop spans 15 amino acids. Here the CDR3 reads CASSLVERVQETQYF. In nucleotides, the CDR3 is TGCGCCAGCAGCTTGGTGGAAAGGGTCCAAGAGACCCAGTACTTC.